The rows below give T cell receptor beta chains drawn from one sample of a study of cytomegalovirus exposure and HLA in healthy donors. The data were produced by immunoSEQ multiplex PCR, yet TCRdb's version contains in-frame clones alone and is incomplete. The sample contains fewer than 150,000 clones, approximately 71% of which appear only once. Sequencing input: PBMCs. The source is a man aged 30 to 39 in good health and CMV-seronegative. Both conserved end residues are part of each CDR3. A D gene is named only where the DNA matches it firmly. Only part of the rows carry a size: once, few, many, or a class if the clone is expanded.

16 | NA | TRBJ2-2 | TRBV7-6 | TRBD2 | CASSNDQWTRDGELFF | TGTGCCAGCAGCAACGACCAGTGGACTAGAGACGGGGAGCTGTTTTTT
15 | once | TRBJ2-3 | TRBV18 | NA | CASSPLKLGTDTQYF | TGTGCCAGCTCACCACTCAAGTTAGGCACAGATACGCAGTATTTT
17 | few | TRBJ2-6 | TRBV18 | TRBD1 | CASSPRQGAGGANVLTF | TGTGCCAGCTCACCGAGACAGGGGGCGGGTGGGGCCAACGTCCTGACTTTC
14 | NA | TRBJ2-7 | TRBV5-1 | TRBD1 | CASSLITGGDEQYF | TGCGCCAGCAGCTTGATCACAGGGGGTGACGAGCAGTACTTC
13 | NA | TRBJ1-5 | TRBV19 | NA | CASSKDTNQPQHF | TGTGCCAGTAGTAAGGACACTAATCAGCCCCAGCATTTT
13 | NA | TRBJ1-5 | TRBV25-1 | TRBD1 | CASSRDRNQPQHF | TGTGCCAGCAGCCGGGACAGAAATCAGCCCCAGCATTTT
15 | NA | TRBJ2-1 | TRBV7-3 | TRBD1 | CASSLTGTGGNEQFF | TGTGCCAGCAGCTTAACCGGGACAGGGGGGAATGAGCAGTTCTTC
14 | NA | TRBJ2-7 | TRBV30 | NA | CAWSEYRTVGEQYF | TGTGCCTGGAGCGAATATCGGACAGTAGGTGAGCAGTACTTC
14 | NA | TRBJ2-3 | TRBV30 | TRBD2 | CAWSPGLVPDTQYF | TGTGCCTGGAGCCCGGGACTAGTCCCCGATACGCAGTATTTT
14 | NA | TRBJ2-3 | TRBV4-1 | NA | CASSQDAGGDTQYF | TGCGCCAGCAGCCAAGATGCAGGAGGAGATACGCAGTATTTT
16 | NA | TRBJ2-6 | TRBV6-5 | NA | CASSSLGLAGANVLTF | TGTGCCAGCAGTTCCCTCGGGTTGGCTGGGGCCAACGTCCTGACTTTC
13 | NA | TRBJ2-1 | TRBV12-5 | NA | CASGLSGSNKQFF | TGTGCTAGTGGTTTGTCGGGTAGCAATAAGCAGTTCTTC
15 | NA | TRBJ1-2 | TRBV6-5 | NA | CASSYRGGGDYGYTF | TGTGCCAGCAGTTACCGAGGGGGGGGAGACTATGGCTACACCTTC
14 | NA | TRBJ1-4 | TRBV30 | NA | CACLQGSTNEKLFF | TGTGCCTGCCTACAGGGATCAACTAATGAAAAACTGTTTTTT
13 | NA | TRBJ1-2 | TRBV18 | NA | CASSPLGSYGYTF | TGTGCCAGCTCACCACTCGGTAGCTATGGCTACACCTTC
14 | once | TRBJ2-3 | TRBV14 | TRBD2 | CASSHGLAGDTQYF | TGTGCCAGCAGCCACGGACTAGCGGGAGATACGCAGTATTTT
15 | NA | TRBJ2-7 | TRBV28 | NA | CAGRDQGGSSYEQYF | TGTGCCGGCAGAGACCAGGGGGGCAGCTCCTACGAGCAGTACTTC
14 | once | TRBJ2-5 | TRBV7-7 | NA | CASSLVSVAETQYF | TGTGCTAGCAGCTTAGTTTCAGTGGCAGAGACCCAGTACTTC
16 | NA | TRBJ2-2 | TRBV7-8 | TRBD2 | CASSSTSGFNTGELFF | TGTGCCAGCAGCTCCACTAGCGGATTCAACACCGGGGAGCTGTTTTTT
17 | NA | TRBJ2-6 | TRBV27 | TRBD1 | CASSRQGQLSGANVLTF | TGTGCCAGCAGTAGACAGGGCCAACTGTCCGGGGCCAACGTCCTGACTTTC
12 | once | TRBJ1-2 | TRBV6-6 | NA | CATTQANYGYTF | TGTGCCACCACACAGGCTAACTATGGCTACACCTTC
15 | NA | TRBJ1-1 | TRBV7-9 | NA | CASSPHPGINTEAFF | TGTGCCAGCAGCCCCCATCCAGGAATTAACACTGAAGCTTTCTTT
14 | few | TRBJ2-3 | TRBV6-6 | TRBD1 | CASTEGQVTDTQYF | TGTGCCAGCACCGAAGGACAGGTCACAGATACGCAGTATTTT
16 | few | TRBJ2-6 | TRBV29-1 | NA | CSVEGQVDSGANVLTF | TGCAGCGTTGAGGGCCAGGTTGACTCTGGGGCCAACGTCCTGACTTTC
10 | NA | TRBJ1-2 | TRBV30 | NA | CAWMGGGYTF | TGTGCCTGGATGGGAGGCGGCTACACCTTC
13 | NA | TRBJ2-1 | TRBV11-2 | TRBD2 | CASSLRETGEQFF | TGTGCCAGCAGCTTGCGGGAGACTGGTGAGCAGTTCTTC
11 | NA | TRBJ1-2 | TRBV6-5 | NA | CASSLRHGYTF | TGTGCCAGCAGCCTCCGTCATGGCTACACCTTC
19 | NA | TRBJ2-2 | TRBV11-2 | TRBD1 | CASSLDRGGTGGYTGELFF | TGTGCCAGCAGCTTAGATCGGGGGGGGACAGGGGGCTACACCGGGGAGCTGTTTTTT
15 | NA | TRBJ1-5 | TRBV6-6 | NA | CASSYSRASGQPQHF | TGTGCCAGCAGTTACTCGAGGGCGAGTGGGCAGCCCCAGCATTTT
15 | once | TRBJ2-2 | TRBV29-1 | TRBD1 | CSAKGDRGTTGELFF | TGCAGCGCTAAAGGGGACAGGGGAACAACCGGGGAGCTGTTTTTT
12 | NA | TRBJ1-1 | TRBV28 | NA | CASRVTRTEAFF | TGTGCCAGCAGGGTCACGCGGACTGAAGCTTTCTTT
16 | NA | TRBJ2-1 | TRBV7-3 | TRBD2 | CASSMGRLAGVGEQFF | TGTGCCAGCAGCATGGGACGACTAGCGGGAGTAGGTGAGCAGTTCTTC
13 | few | TRBJ1-1 | TRBV6-5 | TRBD1 | CASSAPGQVEAFF | TGTGCCAGCAGTGCCCCTGGACAGGTGGAAGCTTTCTTT
16 | few | TRBJ2-2 | TRBV5-1 | TRBD1 | CASSYSGTGDTGELFF | TGCGCCAGCAGCTATTCCGGGACAGGGGATACCGGGGAGCTGTTTTTT
16 | NA | TRBJ2-1 | TRBV4-2 | NA | CASSQAESGLEGEQFF | TGTGCCAGCAGCCAGGCTGAGTCAGGGTTGGAGGGTGAGCAGTTCTTC
13 | NA | TRBJ2-4 | TRBV2 | NA | CASSDQGQNIQYF | TGTGCCAGCAGTGACCAGGGCCAAAACATTCAGTACTTC
15 | NA | TRBJ2-1 | TRBV6-4 | TRBD2 | CASSEGRGTNNEQFF | TGTGCCAGCAGTGAGGGGCGAGGGACTAACAATGAGCAGTTCTTC
16 | NA | TRBJ2-1 | TRBV10-2 | TRBD2 | CASSDWGLAGVYEQFF | TGCGCCAGCAGTGATTGGGGACTAGCGGGAGTCTATGAGCAGTTCTTC
13 | NA | TRBJ2-5 | TRBV7-7 | NA | CASSLGRGETQYF | TGTGCTAGCAGCTTAGGCAGGGGAGAGACCCAGTACTTC
14 | NA | TRBJ2-4 | TRBV5-1 | NA | CASSLDRALNIQYF | TGCGCCAGCAGCTTGGACAGGGCATTGAACATTCAGTACTTC
15 | NA | TRBJ2-7 | TRBV25-1 | NA | CASSESVTVNYEQYF | TGTGCCAGCAGTGAATCGGTGACAGTCAACTACGAGCAGTACTTC
14 | NA | TRBJ1-2 | TRBV6-5 | NA | CASKKPGQNYGYTF | TGTGCCAGCAAAAAACCAGGACAGAACTATGGCTACACCTTC
12 | few | TRBJ2-7 | TRBV29-1 | TRBD1 | CSVRQGSYEQYF | TGCAGCGTCCGACAGGGGTCCTACGAGCAGTACTTC
12 | NA | TRBJ2-5 | TRBV30 | NA | CAWSVLEGTQYF | TGTGCCTGGAGTGTACTAGAGGGGACCCAGTACTTC
17 | NA | TRBJ1-4 | TRBV29-1 | NA | CSVGGRGSQGPNEKLFF | TGCAGCGTTGGGGGGCGCGGGTCGCAGGGCCCTAATGAAAAACTGTTTTTT
15 | NA | TRBJ1-5 | TRBV18 | TRBD1 | CASSSRDRGNQPQHF | TGTGCCAGCTCATCGAGGGACAGGGGTAATCAGCCCCAGCATTTT
15 | NA | TRBJ2-7 | TRBV19 | TRBD2 | CASRRTSGASYEQYF | TGTGCCAGTAGGAGGACTAGCGGGGCCTCCTACGAGCAGTACTTC
17 | NA | TRBJ2-3 | TRBV28 | NA | CAASKGHGRDVTDTQYF | TGTGCCGCATCTAAGGGCCACGGGCGGGATGTGACAGATACGCAGTATTTT
15 | NA | TRBJ1-1 | TRBV6-1 | TRBD1 | CASRDRGLGNTEAFF | TGTGCCAGCAGGGACAGGGGGCTTGGGAACACTGAAGCTTTCTTT
15 | NA | TRBJ2-3 | TRBV5-1 | TRBD2 | CASSSLAGSTDTQYF | TGCGCCAGCAGCTCACTAGCGGGATCCACAGATACGCAGTATTTT
18 | few | TRBJ2-7 | TRBV28 | TRBD1 | CASSFTYADGQVSYEQYF | TGTGCCAGCAGTTTTACCTACGCCGATGGACAGGTGAGCTACGAGCAGTACTTC
16 | NA | TRBJ2-7 | TRBV2 | TRBD2 | CASSDIERERSYEQYF | TGTGCCAGCAGTGATATAGAGCGGGAGCGTTCCTACGAGCAGTACTTC
16 | NA | TRBJ2-7 | TRBV11-2 | TRBD2 | CASSRGTSGFSYEQYF | TGTGCCAGCAGCCGTGGGACTAGCGGGTTCTCCTACGAGCAGTACTTC
15 | few | TRBJ2-1 | TRBV6-5 | NA | CASRPDYFTVHEQFF | TGTGCCAGCAGGCCGGACTATTTCACGGTCCATGAGCAGTTCTTC
15 | NA | TRBJ1-5 | TRBV23-1 | TRBD1 | CASSQSLQGNQPQHF | TGCGCCAGCAGTCAATCACTACAGGGGAATCAGCCCCAGCATTTT
17 | NA | TRBJ1-2 | TRBV7-9 | TRBD1 | CASSLAGRGHPNYGYTF | TGTGCCAGCAGCTTAGCGGGCAGGGGGCACCCTAACTATGGCTACACCTTC
13 | NA | TRBJ1-4 | TRBV18 | NA | CASSPGLNEKLFF | TGTGCCAGCTCACCAGGCCTTAATGAAAAACTGTTTTTT
15 | NA | TRBJ2-5 | TRBV7-6 | NA | CASSLGVSGGPTQYF | TGTGCCAGCAGCTTAGGAGTAAGTGGCGGGCCCACCCAGTACTTC
15 | NA | TRBJ1-1 | TRBV10-3 | NA | CAISDTTVTNTEAFF | TGTGCCATCAGTGACACGACAGTAACCAACACTGAAGCTTTCTTT